This T cell receptor beta chain is drawn from a study of neurological immune-mediated disorders. Whole-study findings and limits: The expanded clones of different subjects shared no CDR3 amino acid sequences (suggesting private repertoires in all groups).

A single record per CDR3 protein comes from TCRdb applying MiXCR to the 5' RACE reads. Seen here are tens of thousands of distinct CDR3 sequences, 4.5% observed once, and the top ten hold 6.5% to 7.5%. Ten or more counts support this clonotype. What it recognizes is unknown. In germline, CDR1 is SGHRS, CDR2 YFSETQ. The V gene lost 0 bases and the J gene lost 2 bases, with 6 bases spanning the gap. The CDR3 length is 14 residues. The specimen sequenced was PBMCs. This TCR came from a man under 40 with multiple sclerosis. The chain recombines TRBV5-1 with TRBJ1-5; D is ambiguous. Written as DNA, the CDR3 is TGCGCCAGCAGCTTGGGTGGCCGCAATCAGCCCCAGCATTTT. Protein product: CASSLGGRNQPQHF.